This TCR beta chain was profiled in a study of vaccination and CD4 T cells after COVID-19. The overall study: The convalescents were made up of six males and four females, two of whom were Hispanic.

About this clonotype itself: Its cognate antigen is unknown.

Treatment specified: roughly ten-day PBMC culture with coronavirus spike peptide pools or control peptides (ViraFEST assay). An Oncomine TCR Beta short-read assay was used to sequence the DNA from cultured CD4+ T cells. MiXCR, applied by TCRdb to the PCR reads, yields one record per CDR3 protein. In the table there are over 20,000 distinct CDR3 sequences, approximately 44% of which are singletons. CDR1 is GTSNPN, CDR2 SVGIG, per germline (reference sequence). Trimming removed 0 bases at V and 0 bases at J, with 9 bases between. CDR3 size: 16 residues. The rearrangement uses TRBV30 and TRBJ1-6; D not resolved. The origin of this receptor is a human donor who received a COVID-19 vaccine. The sequences come from CD4+ T cells from blood, cultured in vitro, collected before SARS-CoV-2 vaccination. Here the CDR3 DNA reads TGTGCCTGGAGTGTGGACCCTCTCTCCTATAATTCACCCCTCCACTTT. Protein product: CAWSVDPLSYNSPLHF. Using reference TRBV30 and TRBJ1-6 for the parts outside the CDR3, the full variable domain is SQTIHQWPATLVQPVGSPLSLECTVEGTSNPNLYWYRQAAGRGLQLLFYSVGIGQISSEVPQNLSASRPQDRQFILSSKKLLLSDSGFYLCAWSVDPLSYNSPLHFGNGTRLTVT.